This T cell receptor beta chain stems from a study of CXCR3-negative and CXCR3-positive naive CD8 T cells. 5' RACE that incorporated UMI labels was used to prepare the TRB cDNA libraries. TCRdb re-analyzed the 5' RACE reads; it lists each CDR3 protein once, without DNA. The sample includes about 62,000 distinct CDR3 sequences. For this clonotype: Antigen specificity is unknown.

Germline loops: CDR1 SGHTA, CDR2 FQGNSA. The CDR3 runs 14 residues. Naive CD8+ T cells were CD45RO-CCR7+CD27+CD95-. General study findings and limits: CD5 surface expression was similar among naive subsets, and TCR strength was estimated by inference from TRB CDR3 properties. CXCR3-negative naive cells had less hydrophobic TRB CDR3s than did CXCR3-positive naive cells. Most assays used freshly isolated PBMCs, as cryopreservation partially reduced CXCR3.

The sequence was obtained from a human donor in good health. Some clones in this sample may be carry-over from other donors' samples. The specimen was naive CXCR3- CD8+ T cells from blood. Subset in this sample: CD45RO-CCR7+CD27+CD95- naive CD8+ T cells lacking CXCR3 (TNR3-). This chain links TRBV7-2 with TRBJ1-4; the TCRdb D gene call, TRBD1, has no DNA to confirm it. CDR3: CASSRTGLNEKLFF.